The 27 T cell receptor beta chains below all came from one sample that was sequenced in a study of PD-1 blockade in mismatch repair-deficient tumors. Their target antigens are unknown. Time point given: approximately 11-day in vitro stimulation with candidate neoantigen peptide 3. Using immunoSEQ multiplex PCR, the repertoire was profiled, and TCRdb retains in-frame clones only, with some absent. Altogether fewer than 13,000 clones are present, over 80% being singletons, with the ten largest covering 7.5% to 10%. The sequencing here drew on cells cultured in vitro, taken from a patient treated with pembrolizumab. The receptors originated from an adult with mismatch repair-deficient cancer.

V usage is TRBV4-2 and J usage is TRBJ2-1; no clear D gene. The CDR3 runs 12 residues. Germline V gene sequence: CDR1 LGHNA, CDR2 YNFKEQ. The V gene lost 1 base and the J gene lost 14 bases, with 12 bases spanning the gap. The CDR3 reads CASSQGRSMKFF. CDR3 in DNA: TGTGCCAGCAGCCAAGGTCGTAGTATGAAGTTCTTC.

The chain recombines TRBV6-4 with TRBJ2-7; maybe TRBD1 (6 bases). V lost 2 bases and J lost 0, with 8 bases in between. Germline V gene data show CDR1 as MRHNA and CDR2 as SNTAGT. The CDR3 spans 14 residues. The CDR3 DNA reads TGTGCCAGCAGTGACGAGGGGGTCTCCTACGAGCAGTACTTC. It encodes CASSDEGVSYEQYF.

The rearrangement links TRBV7-2 to TRBJ2-7; D is unclear. CDR3 length: 15 residues. Germline V gene sequence: CDR1 SGHTA, CDR2 FQGNSA. Trimming stripped 1 base from V and 2 bases from J, with 12 bases between. CDR3 sequence: CASSLESGRTYEQYF. CDR3 DNA sequence: TGTGCCAGCAGCTTAGAGTCCGGCCGGACCTACGAGCAGTACTTC.

The chain links TRBV28 to TRBJ1-1; 8 nucleotides match TRBD1. Germline V gives CDR1 MDHEN, CDR2 SYDVKM. The V and J ends lost 6 bases and 6 bases, in that order; junction bases with no gene match: 9. This CDR3 has 14 amino acids. CDR3 coding DNA: TGTGCCAGCAGAACCGCCGGGACAGGATCTGAAGCTTTCTTT. This gives the protein CASRTAGTGSEAFF.

The genes are TRBV28 and TRBJ1-1; TRBD1 matches 7 bases. Germline trimming cut 5 bases from V and 5 bases from J; bases unmatched to any gene: 14. From germline, CDR1 is MDHEN and CDR2 SYDVKM. The CDR3 runs to 16 residues. The CDR3, as DNA: TGTGCCAGCAGTAGTTGGACAGGAGGGAGTGTTACTGAAGCTTTCTTT. Residues: CASSSWTGGSVTEAFF.

This chain links TRBV27 with TRBJ1-4; D is undetermined. The V gene lost 2 bases and the J gene lost 8 bases, with 9 bases spanning the gap. CDR1 is MNHEY and CDR2 is SMNVEV in the germline V gene (reference sequence). The CDR3 length is 13 residues. The CDR3 region has the DNA TGTGCCAGCAGTTTAGCTCTAGAGGAAAAACTGTTTTTT. This sequence encodes CASSLALEEKLFF. The full variable domain, its missing parts supplied by reference TRBV27 and TRBJ1-4, is EAQVTQNPRYLITVTGKKLTVTCSQNMNHEYMSWYRQDPGLGLRQIYYSMNVEVTDKGDVPEGYKVSRKEKRNFPLILESPSPNQTSLYFCASSLALEEKLFFGSGTQLSVL.

The J gene is TRBJ2-2, the V gene TRBV9, with 10 bases lining up with TRBD1. CDR1 is SGDLS, CDR2 YYNGEE, per germline. The length of the CDR3 is 19 residues. The V and J ends lost 3 bases and 4 bases, in that order; junction bases with no gene match: 15. The DNA of the CDR3 is TGTGCCAGCAGCGCGGCCACTCTTGACAGGGGGCGAGTCACCGGGGAGCTGTTTTTT. Encoded protein: CASSAATLDRGRVTGELFF.

The rearrangement joins TRBV7-2 to TRBJ2-1; 8 nucleotides line up with TRBD1. The CDR3 totals 14 residues. Trimming removed 5 bases from V and 8 bases from J; junction bases left unmatched: 8. Per the germline V gene, CDR1 is SGHTA and CDR2 is FQGNSA. CDR3 loop: CASSAWTGLYEQFF. The CDR3 nucleotides are TGTGCCAGCAGCGCGTGGACAGGGCTGTATGAGCAGTTCTTC.

Note on this clone: The junction departs from germline at one end; a sequencing error may be responsible. The chain recombines TRBV15 with TRBJ2-1; 7 bases map to TRBD2. Looked up from germline, CDR1 is LNHNV and CDR2 is YYDKDF (reference sequence). This CDR3 region has 16 residues. The CDR3 protein is CATSGEASGNYNEQFF. For the CDR3, the DNA is TGTGCCACCAGCGGAGAAGCTAGCGGAAATTACAATGAGCAGTTCTTC.

This rearrangement joins TRBV29-1 to TRBJ2-7; 10 bases line up with TRBD1. CDR1 and CDR2 (germline): SQVTM, ANQGSEA. This CDR3 region has 13 residues. V lost 4 bases to trimming and J lost 5 bases; unmatched junction nucleotides: 5. The CDR3, as DNA: TGCAGCGTTGCTCGGGACAGGGGCGACGAGCAGTACTTC. Protein sequence: CSVARDRGDEQYF.

This clone has a single count. The genes are TRBV2 and TRBJ2-7; D call uncertain. The CDR3 extends over 13 amino acids. Germline V gives CDR1 SNHLY, CDR2 FYNNEI. Deletions cut 5 bases from V and 0 bases from J, with 8 bases between. CDR3 nucleotides: TGTGCCAGCAGTTACAGTTACTCCTACGAGCAGTACTTC. It yields the protein CASSYSYSYEQYF.

This chain connects TRBV5-1 to TRBJ2-7; D might be TRBD1 (6 bases). Germline V gene sequence: CDR1 SGHRS, CDR2 YFSETQ. The length of the CDR3 is 16 residues. The V and J ends lost 4 bases and 6 bases respectively, with 23 bases between them. This CDR3 reads CASSTLQGSTTGEQYF. In DNA, the CDR3 is TGCGCCAGCAGCACCTTACAGGGTAGCACAACTGGCGAGCAGTACTTC.

This clone has only one observation. The chain couples TRBV27 to TRBJ2-7; TRBD2 matches at 14 bases. Germline CDR1 reads MNHEY; CDR2 reads SMNVEV (reference sequence). CDR3 length equals 16 residues. V was clipped by 2 bases and J by 5 bases; unmatched bases: 5. CDR3: CASSLMPGLAGDEQYF. The CDR3 nucleotides read TGTGCCAGCAGTTTAATGCCGGGACTAGCGGGGGACGAGCAGTACTTC.

The rearrangement uses TRBV9 and TRBJ1-1; no reliable D call. CDR1 SGDLS and CDR2 YYNGEE come from the germline V gene. CDR3 size: 14 residues. V was shortened by 3 bases and J by 3 bases, with 12 bases between the two germline ends. The CDR3 DNA reads TGTGCCAGCAGCGACCGACCAGGATACACTGAAGCTTTCTTT. It codes for CASSDRPGYTEAFF.

The chain carries TRBV5-1 and TRBJ2-7; D possibly matches TRBD1 or TRBD2 (5 bases each). Germline V gene lookup returns CDR1 SGHRS and CDR2 YFSETQ. This CDR3 is built from 14 residues. V dropped 5 bases and J dropped 3 bases, with 15 bases sitting between them. CDR3 sequence: CASRSGQGHYEQYF. For the CDR3, the DNA is TGCGCCAGCAGGTCGGGGCAGGGCCACTACGAGCAGTACTTC. The whole variable domain, filled in from reference TRBV5-1 and TRBJ2-7, reads KAGVTQTPRYLIKTRGQQVTLSCSPISGHRSVSWYQQTPGQGLQFLFEYFSETQRNKGNFPGRFSGRQFSNSRSEMNVSTLELGDSALYLCASRSGQGHYEQYFGPGTRLTVT.

V usage is TRBV6-5 and J usage is TRBJ2-3; D gene uncertain. Germline CDR1 reads MNHEY; CDR2 reads SVGAGI. V lost 4 bases, J lost 1 base, and 9 bases lay in between. This CDR3 has 14 residues. Written as DNA, the CDR3 is TGTGCCAGCAGTTGGCTCCGGGGCACAGATACGCAGTATTTT. Protein: CASSWLRGTDTQYF.

The V gene is TRBV13, the J gene TRBJ2-2; no reliable D call. The CDR3 sequence is 13 residues long. Germline V gives CDR1 PRHDT, CDR2 FYEKMQ (reference sequence). The V gene lost 2 bases and the J gene lost 11 bases, with 12 bases spanning the gap. DNA for the CDR3: TGTGCCAGCAGCTTAAGGTTCGGGCTCGAGCTGTTTTTT. This gives the protein CASSLRFGLELFF.

The rearrangement links TRBV7-8 to TRBJ2-7; D remains unclear. The CDR3 covers 14 residues. Deletions cut 5 bases from V and 0 bases from J, with 11 bases between. Germline CDR1 is SGHVS and CDR2 is FQNEAQ. In nucleotides, the CDR3 is TGTGCCAGCAGCCCGGACGGCCTCTCCTACGAGCAGTACTTC. This sequence encodes CASSPDGLSYEQYF. The full variable domain, in which reference TRBV7-8 and TRBJ2-7 provide the parts outside the CDR3, is GAGVSQSPRYKVAKRGQDVALRCDPISGHVSLFWYQQALGQGPEFLTYFQNEAQLDKSGLPSDRFFAERPEGSVSTLKIQRTQQEDSAVYLCASSPDGLSYEQYFGPGTRLTVT.

J is TRBJ2-7 and V is TRBV29-1; D is possibly TRBD1 (6 bases). Germline CDR1 SQVTM, CDR2 ANQGSEA. The CDR3 loop spans 14 amino acids. V was clipped by 0 bases and J by 3 bases, with 12 bases between them. CDR3 residues: CSVEDRDIFYEQYF. DNA for the CDR3: TGCAGCGTTGAAGATAGGGACATCTTCTACGAGCAGTACTTC.

The sample holds one count of this clone. V and J are TRBV19 and TRBJ1-4; D gene uncertain. Trimming took off 10 bases at V and 0 bases at J, with 15 bases between the two ends. This CDR3 spans 15 amino acids. From germline, CDR1 is LNHDA and CDR2 SQIVND (reference sequence). In DNA, the CDR3 is TGTGCCACCGCCCTCGGGATTGCAACTAATGAAAAACTGTTTTTT. It encodes CATALGIATNEKLFF.

The chain couples TRBV14 to TRBJ2-1; D is unresolved. V shed 4 bases and J shed 9 bases, with 7 bases lying between them. The CDR3 runs to 11 residues. Germline V lookup: CDR1 SGHDN, CDR2 FVKESK. The CDR3 DNA reads as TGTGCCAGCAGCCTAAAATTTGAGCAGTTCTTC. Amino acids: CASSLKFEQFF.

This clone was counted once. The chain links TRBV5-1 to TRBJ2-1; 11 bases are a match to TRBD2. CDR1 and CDR2 (germline): SGHRS, YFSETQ. With V trimmed by 5 bases and J by 5 bases, 9 bases remained unmatched. The CDR3 totals 16 residues. The CDR3 DNA reads as TGCGCCAGCAGGGTAGCGGGAGGGCCCGTCAACAATGAGCAGTTCTTC. Amino acid sequence: CASRVAGGPVNNEQFF.

The rearrangement joins TRBV7-9 to TRBJ2-7; 8 bases align to TRBD1. The germline V gene has CDR1 SEHNR and CDR2 FQNEAQ (reference sequence). There are 16 residues in the CDR3. Unmatched junction bases numbered 5, after V lost 1 base and J lost 0 bases. The CDR3 DNA reads TGTGCCAGCAGCTTAGTACAGGGGGTTCCCTCCTACGAGCAGTACTTC. Amino acids: CASSLVQGVPSYEQYF.

The V and J genes are TRBV7-8 and TRBJ2-1; TRBD2 matches at 7 bases. CDR1 and CDR2 (germline): SGHVS, FQNEAQ. The V gene end was trimmed by 1 base and the J gene end by 0 bases; junction bases not matched to a gene: 12. This CDR3 spans 19 amino acids. The CDR3: CASSLEASSGWGSYNEQFF. The CDR3 nucleotides read TGTGCCAGCAGCTTAGAGGCGAGTAGCGGGTGGGGCTCCTACAATGAGCAGTTCTTC.

The rearrangement joins TRBV5-1 to TRBJ1-1; 8 positions agree with TRBD1. Germline loops: CDR1 SGHRS, CDR2 YFSETQ. The CDR3 is 14 amino acids. Trimming removed 2 bases from V and 1 base from J; junction bases left unmatched: 1. The DNA of the CDR3 is TGCGCCAGCAGCTTCGGACAGGGGAACACTGAAGCTTTCTTT. Protein sequence: CASSFGQGNTEAFF.

The rearrangement links TRBV7-3 to TRBJ2-2; perhaps TRBD2 as D (6 bases). Germline V gives CDR1 SGHTA, CDR2 FQGTGA. Trimming removed 5 bases at V and 1 base at J, with 14 bases between. CDR3 length: 16 amino acids. In DNA form, the CDR3 reads TGTGCCAGCAGCCTGGGGCTAGCGAGGAACACCGGGGAGCTGTTTTTT. It specifies CASSLGLARNTGELFF.

This rearrangement joins TRBV10-3 to TRBJ1-1, with 7 positions matching TRBD1. The length of the CDR3 is 13 residues. The germline V gene encodes CDR1 ENHRY and CDR2 SYGVKD. V dropped 6 bases and J dropped 1; count of bases not matched to a gene: 2. The CDR3: CAIRGQPNTEAFF. DNA of the CDR3: TGTGCCATCAGGGGACAGCCGAACACTGAAGCTTTCTTT.